Below are 21 T cell receptor beta chains sequenced from a single sample in a study of patients and donors after allogeneic stem cell transplantation. TCRdb used MiXCR to reprocess the RT-PCR reads, holding one entry per CDR3 protein. The sample records over 1,500 distinct CDR3 sequences, 14% being singletons. The sequenced sample was blood, either unsorted or a sorted T cell fraction (not recorded which). These receptors all come from a human donor who was either an allogeneic HSCT recipient or a stem cell or donor lymphocyte infusion donor (not recorded which). It is not recorded whose cells these are; they may come from a transplant donor.

The CDR3 DNA reads TGCGCCAGCAGTGAGGCGACGAACACCGGGGAGCTGTTTTTT. Its protein product is CASSEATNTGELFF. The chain couples TRBV10-2 to TRBJ2-2; no firm D call. The length of the CDR3 is 14 residues. The germline V gene encodes CDR1 WSHSY and CDR2 SAAADI. The ends were cut back, 2 bases at V and 0 bases at J, with 4 bases in the middle.

Regarding this clonotype: The junction and the germline gene differ at one end; a read error may be behind it. This chain links TRBV7-7 with TRBJ1-5; a weak D match, TRBD1 (6 bases). CDR3 length equals 14 residues. The germline V gene encodes CDR1 SSHAT and CDR2 FNYEAQ (reference sequence). CDR3 loop: CASSYTGSYQPQHF. CDR3 in DNA: TGTGCTAGCAGCTATACAGGGTCTTACCAGCCCCAGCATTTT.

This clonotype has more than one count but fewer than ten. The gene calls are TRBV20-1 and TRBJ1-1; 7 bases agree with TRBD1. The CDR3 is 13 amino acids. Germline V gene data show CDR1 as DFQATT and CDR2 as SNEGSKA (reference sequence). Losses at the gene ends were 6 bases for V and 1 base for J; bases not matched to a gene: 5. CDR3 amino acids: CSAPDRRNTEAFF. DNA of the CDR3: TGCAGTGCCCCGGACAGGAGGAACACTGAAGCTTTCTTT.

This clonotype is labeled medium-sized. This chain uses TRBV11-2 with TRBJ1-1, with 11 bases identical to TRBD1. With 5 bases clipped from V and 0 bases from J, the junction kept 8 bases outside the gene matches. Germline CDR1 reads SGHAT; CDR2 reads FQNNGV. The CDR3 consists of 17 residues. The CDR3 DNA follows: TGTGCCAGCAGCCCCTGGACAGGGGGCGTTATGAACACTGAAGCTTTCTTT. This codes for CASSPWTGGVMNTEAFF.

By share, this clonotype ranks as large. The V gene is TRBV7-3, the J gene TRBJ2-3; weak D call: TRBD2 (5 bases). The V gene's germline CDR1 is SGHTA and CDR2 FQGTGA. V was pared by 2 bases and J by 2 bases, with 11 bases between. The CDR3 has 15 amino acids. The CDR3 reads CASSLGLGHTDTQYF. The DNA for the CDR3 is TGTGCCAGCAGCTTAGGACTCGGCCACACAGATACGCAGTATTTT.

This clonotype has just a few counts. The chain uses TRBV7-8 and TRBJ1-2; 9 bases line up with TRBD1. The CDR3 loop spans 13 amino acids. V shed 3 bases and J 7 bases; nucleotides not matched to a gene: 3. CDR1 is SGHVS, CDR2 FQNEAQ, per germline. CDR3 in DNA: TGTGCCAGCAGCTTGACAGGGGGACTTGGCTACACCTTC. Amino acids: CASSLTGGLGYTF.

This clonotype showed up just a few times. The J gene is TRBJ2-5, the V gene TRBV11-2; D is perhaps TRBD1 (5 bases). Germline CDR1 is SGHAT and CDR2 is FQNNGV. CDR3 size: 13 residues. V lost 5 bases and J lost 3, with 10 bases in between. This chain's CDR3 is CASSRRAEETQYF. The CDR3 DNA follows: TGTGCCAGCAGCCGCAGGGCCGAAGAGACCCAGTACTTC.

The table lists this clonotype with a few counts. The gene calls are TRBV5-5 and TRBJ2-3, with D possibly TRBD1 on 6 matching bases. The germline gives CDR1 SGHKS, CDR2 YYEKEE (reference sequence). Trimming stripped 0 bases from V and 5 bases from J, with 7 bases between. The length of the CDR3 is 13 residues. The CDR3 loop reads CASSLAGEDTQYF. CDR3 coding DNA: TGTGCCAGCAGCTTGGCAGGGGAAGATACGCAGTATTTT.

By frequency in the sample, this clonotype is medium-sized (0.01 to 0.1%). J is TRBJ1-1 and V is TRBV5-5; TRBD1 is a possible D gene (6 bases). This CDR3 is 14 amino acids long. Germline V gene lookup returns CDR1 SGHKS and CDR2 YYEKEE (reference sequence). V shed 6 bases and J shed 3 bases, with 15 bases lying between them. The CDR3 coding sequence is TGTGCCAGCACCATACAGGGCTCGCACACTGAAGCTTTCTTT. Protein: CASTIQGSHTEAFF.

Only a few counts were recorded for this clonotype. V is TRBV7-8 and J is TRBJ2-5; tentatively, D is TRBD2 (6 bases). Trimming removed 6 bases at V and 3 bases at J, with 11 bases between. The CDR3 has 13 amino acids. Per the germline V gene, CDR1 is SGHVS and CDR2 is FQNEAQ. The CDR3 DNA is TGTGCCAGCAGAGACCGGGGGAAAGAGACCCAGTACTTC. Translated, it gives CASRDRGKETQYF.

The chain uses TRBV5-8 and TRBJ2-5, with D unresolved. Trimming took 6 bases from V and 0 from J, leaving 12 bases between them. CDR1 SGHTS and CDR2 YDEGEE come from the germline V gene. The CDR3 totals 14 residues. The CDR3 spells CASNERTHQETQYF. The DNA of the CDR3 is TGTGCCAGCAATGAAAGAACCCACCAAGAGACCCAGTACTTC.

This clonotype was recorded a few times. The genes are TRBV12-3 or TRBV12-4 and TRBJ1-1, with no clear D. V was cut by 5 bases and J by 2 bases, with 12 bases left in between. The CDR3 contains 14 residues. The CDR3 loop is CASSRRYLNTEAFF. CDR3 coding DNA: TGTGCCAGCAGTCGACGGTACCTAAACACTGAAGCTTTCTTT.

The chain employs TRBV6-1 and TRBJ2-3, with D perhaps TRBD2 (5 bases). Trimming removed 5 bases at V and 1 base at J, with 7 bases between. Germline V gene sequence: CDR1 MNHNS, CDR2 SASEGT. The CDR3 covers 13 residues. The CDR3 DNA sequence: TGTGCCAGCAGTCTACTAGGCACAGATACGCAGTATTTT. This gives the protein CASSLLGTDTQYF.

This clonotype is judged large (0.1 to 1%). V usage is TRBV11-2 and J usage is TRBJ2-4; no clear D. The V end was cut by 5 bases, the J end by 3 bases, with 17 bases between. The CDR3 has 16 residues. CDR1 is SGHAT, CDR2 FQNNGV, per germline. The DNA of the CDR3 is TGTGCCAGCAGCCCCATCGGCACGTCAGGCAAAAACATTCAGTACTTC. This sequence encodes CASSPIGTSGKNIQYF.

The chain uses TRBV5-1 and TRBJ2-5; D is unresolved. The CDR3 contains 12 residues. CDR1 is SGHRS, CDR2 YFSETQ, per germline. Trimming removed 4 bases from V and 0 bases from J, with 4 bases in between. Written as DNA, the CDR3 is TGCGCCAGCAGCGGCAACCAAGAGACCCAGTACTTC. Protein sequence: CASSGNQETQYF.

This clonotype is large. This chain uses TRBV5-1 with TRBJ1-2, with 7 bases identical to TRBD1. CDR1 and CDR2 from the germline V gene are SGHRS and YFSETQ. Losses at the gene ends were 4 bases for V and 2 bases for J; bases not matched to a gene: 2. The CDR3 spans 13 residues. CDR3 coding DNA: TGCGCCAGCAGCCCGACAGGGAACTATGGCTACACCTTC. Amino acid sequence: CASSPTGNYGYTF.

The genes are TRBV20-1 and TRBJ2-4, with D possibly called TRBD1 or TRBD2 (5 bases each). CDR1 is DFQATT and CDR2 is SNEGSKA in the germline V gene (reference sequence). The V end was cut by 3 bases, the J end by 9 bases, with 6 bases between. CDR3 length: 10 residues. CDR3 in amino acids: CSARGVIQYF. The CDR3 nucleotides read TGCAGTGCTAGGGGGGTCATTCAGTACTTC.

In this sample, this clonotype is large. V is TRBV2 and J is TRBJ2-3, with D tentatively TRBD2 (6 bases). This CDR3 spans 12 amino acids. Trimming took off 7 bases at V and 3 bases at J, with 8 bases between the two ends. Germline lookup yields CDR1 SNHLY and CDR2 FYNNEI. CDR3 sequence (DNA): TGTGCCAGCAACCTAGCGACAGATACGCAGTATTTT. Translated: CASNLATDTQYF.

By share, this clonotype counts as large. The chain combines TRBV6-5 with TRBJ2-1; D unresolved. Trimming shortened V by 9 bases and J by 5 bases, and 8 bases separated the two germline ends. Germline-derived CDR1 and CDR2 are MNHEY and SVGAGI. The CDR3 has 11 amino acids. CDR3 bases: TGTGCCAGTCGCAGAGACAATGAGCAGTTCTTC. This codes for CASRRDNEQFF.

This clonotype is medium-sized. The chain employs TRBV7-2 and TRBJ1-6; D not resolved. The CDR3 covers 12 residues. V dropped 5 bases and J dropped 13 bases, with 12 bases sitting between them. CDR1 is SGHTA and CDR2 is FQGNSA in the germline V gene. In DNA, the CDR3 is TGTGCCAGCAGCCTCATTTATGAGCCCCTCCACTTT. It specifies CASSLIYEPLHF.

The rearrangement uses TRBV7-9 and TRBJ1-1; no reliable D call. Germline-derived CDR1 and CDR2 are SEHNR and FQNEAQ (reference sequence). Trimming removed 1 base at V and 3 bases at J, with 27 bases between. CDR3 length: 20 residues. CDR3 in DNA: TGTGCCAGCAGCTTAGGGGAATACTTCGGGCAGCGGATTGGGGACACTGAAGCTTTCTTT. Translation: CASSLGEYFGQRIGDTEAFF.